The rows below give T cell receptor beta chains drawn from one sample of a study of regulatory T cells in long-lasting Graves disease. TCRdb re-analysed the multiplex PCR reads in MiXCR, keeping a single row per CDR3 protein. The sample contains 450,000 to 500,000 distinct CDR3 sequences, 16% of which appear only once. These data were likewise used in another study, on T cells in Graves' hyperthyroidism and ophthalmopathy.

Here the sequenced sample was peripheral blood mononuclear cells (PBMCs), taken at new diagnosis, from a patient treated with antithyroid drugs. All receptors derive from a man aged 40-49 years with Graves disease. CDR3s include the opening cysteine and the closing phenylalanine or tryptophan. A D gene is named only where the DNA matches it firmly. Size values are once, few and many counts, or a class for expanded clones, and some rows have none.

J | D | V | size | DNA | CDR3
TRBJ1-1 | . | TRBV20-1 | many | TGCAGTGCCAGCCCGGGCGGAATGAACACTGAAGCTTTCTTT | CSASPGGMNTEAFF
TRBJ2-7 | TRBD2 | TRBV6-2/TRBV6-3 | few | TGTGCCAGCAGTTACAACCATTTTGCGGGAGTACACGAGCAGTACTTC | CASSYNHFAGVHEQYF
TRBJ2-2 | . | TRBV24-1 | many | TGTGCCACCAGTGATTTGCAGTCCCACAAAGCGAACACCGGGGAGCTGTTTTTT | CATSDLQSHKANTGELFF
TRBJ1-2 | TRBD1 | TRBV7-2 | . | TGTGCCAGCAGCTTAGGCAGGGGGCTAATCAGGGGCTACACCTTC | CASSLGRGLIRGYTF
TRBJ2-2 | . | TRBV6-1 | many | TGTGCCAGCAGTCAGACAGGAGCGAACACCGGGGAGCTGTTTTTT | CASSQTGANTGELFF
TRBJ1-5 | . | TRBV28 | . | TGTGCCAGCAGTTTATGGGGTCAGGCTCAGCCCCAGCATTTT | CASSLWGQAQPQHF
TRBJ2-5 | . | TRBV5-4 | . | TGTGCCAGCAGCTTGGGGATCGGCGTGGACCAGTACTTC | CASSLGIGVDQYF
TRBJ2-1 | TRBD1 | TRBV7-9 | few | TGTGCCAGCAGCCCCGCCAGGACAGGGAGCTCCTACAATGAGCAGTTCTTC | CASSPARTGSSYNEQFF
TRBJ2-7 | TRBD2 | TRBV20-1 | many | TGCAGTGCCATGGCGGGAGGGCCGGTCGTAGAAGAGCAGTACTTC | CSAMAGGPVVEEQYF
TRBJ2-1 | . | TRBV9 | many | TGTGCCAGCAGATCTCCCGGGCTAGCAGGCATCGGCGGAGAGCAGTTCTTC | CASRSPGLAGIGGEQFF